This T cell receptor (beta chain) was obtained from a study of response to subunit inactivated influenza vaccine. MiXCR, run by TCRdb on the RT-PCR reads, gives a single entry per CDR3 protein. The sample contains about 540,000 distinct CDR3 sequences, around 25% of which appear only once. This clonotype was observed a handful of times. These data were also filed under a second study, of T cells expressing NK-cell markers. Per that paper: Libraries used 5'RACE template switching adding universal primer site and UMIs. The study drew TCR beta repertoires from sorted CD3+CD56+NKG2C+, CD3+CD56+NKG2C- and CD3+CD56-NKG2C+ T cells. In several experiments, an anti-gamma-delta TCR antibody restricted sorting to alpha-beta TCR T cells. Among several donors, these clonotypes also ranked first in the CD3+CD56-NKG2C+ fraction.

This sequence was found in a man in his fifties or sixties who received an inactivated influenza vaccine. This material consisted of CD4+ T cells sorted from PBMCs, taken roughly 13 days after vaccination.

CDR3: CASSYPGLSPIYEQYF. In DNA form, the CDR3 reads TGTGCCAGCAGTTACCCCGGACTGTCCCCGATATACGAGCAGTACTTC. This chain links TRBV6-2 or TRBV6-3 with TRBJ2-7; maybe TRBD2 (5 bases). Germline V gene data show CDR1 as MNHEY and CDR2 as SVGEGT. The germline V and J ends were trimmed by 2 bases and 4 bases, with 18 bases remaining between them. The CDR3 contains 16 residues.